A selection of T cell receptor beta chains follows, all from one sample in a study of CD8 T cells in Susac syndrome. TCRdb re-derived calls from the immunoSEQ multiplex PCR reads in MiXCR, one entry per CDR3 protein. The sample shows 180,000 or so distinct CDR3 sequences, over 85% of them seen only once. The sequenced sample consisted of CD4+ T cells from PBMCs. Receptor source: a human donor in good health. Both conserved end residues are part of each CDR3. The order of the fields is J gene, CDR3 length, V gene, clone size, D gene, CDR3 DNA, CDR3 protein. A D gene is named only where the DNA matches it firmly. Size values are once, few and many counts, or a class for expanded clones, and some rows have none.

j_call: TRBJ2-5; cdr3_length: 14; v_call: TRBV20-1; clone_size: once; d_call: .; cdr3_nt: TGCAGTGCGCCTGACGCTTCTACGGTTGGGACCCAGTACTTC; cdr3_aa: CSAPDASTVGTQYF
j_call: TRBJ1-2; cdr3_length: 14; v_call: TRBV9; clone_size: .; d_call: .; cdr3_nt: TGTGCCAGCAGCCTAGCGGGTTTCGACTATGGCTACACCTTC; cdr3_aa: CASSLAGFDYGYTF
j_call: TRBJ1-5; cdr3_length: 15; v_call: TRBV6-2/TRBV6-3; clone_size: .; d_call: TRBD1; cdr3_nt: TGTGCCAGCAGAGTGGGACAGGTTAGCAATCAGCCCCAGCATTTT; cdr3_aa: CASRVGQVSNQPQHF
j_call: TRBJ1-2; cdr3_length: 12; v_call: TRBV5-1; clone_size: .; d_call: .; cdr3_nt: TGCGCCAGCTCTGAAGGCGCCTATGGCTACACCTTC; cdr3_aa: CASSEGAYGYTF
j_call: TRBJ2-5; cdr3_length: 13; v_call: TRBV29-1; clone_size: .; d_call: .; cdr3_nt: TGCAGCGTTGAGGTCGGGAGTCAAGAGACCCAGTACTTC; cdr3_aa: CSVEVGSQETQYF
j_call: TRBJ2-5; cdr3_length: 14; v_call: TRBV7-2; clone_size: once; d_call: .; cdr3_nt: TGTGCCAGCAGCCTTAGCGGTTTCCAAGAGACCCAGTACTTC; cdr3_aa: CASSLSGFQETQYF
j_call: TRBJ1-5; cdr3_length: 12; v_call: TRBV2; clone_size: .; d_call: TRBD1; cdr3_nt: TGTGCCAGCAGGGGACAGGGGCAGCCCCAGCATTTT; cdr3_aa: CASRGQGQPQHF
j_call: TRBJ2-6; cdr3_length: 16; v_call: TRBV2; clone_size: .; d_call: TRBD1; cdr3_nt: TGTGCCAGCAGTCCGGACAGGGCTGATGGGGCCAACGTCCTGACTTTC; cdr3_aa: CASSPDRADGANVLTF
j_call: TRBJ2-7; cdr3_length: 12; v_call: TRBV29-1; clone_size: .; d_call: .; cdr3_nt: TGCAGCGCCTCGGACATATCCTACGAGCAGTACTTC; cdr3_aa: CSASDISYEQYF
j_call: TRBJ2-3; cdr3_length: 13; v_call: TRBV18; clone_size: .; d_call: TRBD1; cdr3_nt: TGTGCCAGCTCACCAGGGACAGCAGATACGCAGTATTTT; cdr3_aa: CASSPGTADTQYF
j_call: TRBJ1-6; cdr3_length: 15; v_call: TRBV20-1; clone_size: .; d_call: .; cdr3_nt: TGCAGTGCTAGAGATCTGACAGCCGATAATTCACCCCTCCACTTT; cdr3_aa: CSARDLTADNSPLHF
j_call: TRBJ2-5; cdr3_length: 15; v_call: TRBV7-2; clone_size: .; d_call: .; cdr3_nt: TGTGCCAGCAGCTTATCGGCGGGTCTACAAGAGACCCAGTACTTC; cdr3_aa: CASSLSAGLQETQYF
j_call: TRBJ2-6; cdr3_length: 14; v_call: TRBV6-5; clone_size: .; d_call: .; cdr3_nt: TGTGCCACGCTGAGGGTTTTCGGGGCCAACGTCCTGACTTTC; cdr3_aa: CATLRVFGANVLTF